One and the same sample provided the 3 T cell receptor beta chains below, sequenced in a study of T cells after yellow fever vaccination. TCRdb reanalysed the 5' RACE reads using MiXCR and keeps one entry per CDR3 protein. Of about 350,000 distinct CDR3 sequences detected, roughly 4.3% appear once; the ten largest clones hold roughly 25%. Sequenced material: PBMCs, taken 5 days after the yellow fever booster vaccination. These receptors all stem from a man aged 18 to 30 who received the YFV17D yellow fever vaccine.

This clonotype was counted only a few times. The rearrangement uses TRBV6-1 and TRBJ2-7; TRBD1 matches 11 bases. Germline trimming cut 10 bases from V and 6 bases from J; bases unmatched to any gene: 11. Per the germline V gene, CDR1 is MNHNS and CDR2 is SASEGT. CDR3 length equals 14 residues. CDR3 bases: TGTGCCACCTATCCTGGACAGGGGGCGTCCGAGCAGTACGTC. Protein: CATYPGQGASEQYV.

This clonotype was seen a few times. The CDR3 DNA follows: TGTGCCAGCAGTAGGGGGCGAGGTACCGGGGAGCTGTTTTTT. This encodes CASSRGRGTGELFF. This chain uses TRBV12-3 or TRBV12-4 with TRBJ2-2, with 7 bases that match TRBD1. The CDR3 length is 14 residues. J lost 5 bases, V lost 5 bases, and 5 bases had no gene match.

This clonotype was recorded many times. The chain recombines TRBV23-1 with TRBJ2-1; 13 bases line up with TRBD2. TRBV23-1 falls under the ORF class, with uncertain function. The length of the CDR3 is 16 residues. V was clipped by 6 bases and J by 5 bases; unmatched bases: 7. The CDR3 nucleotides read TGCGCCAGCAGCCGGAGGACTAGCGGGGGAGACAATGAGCAGTTCTTC. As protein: CASSRRTSGGDNEQFF.